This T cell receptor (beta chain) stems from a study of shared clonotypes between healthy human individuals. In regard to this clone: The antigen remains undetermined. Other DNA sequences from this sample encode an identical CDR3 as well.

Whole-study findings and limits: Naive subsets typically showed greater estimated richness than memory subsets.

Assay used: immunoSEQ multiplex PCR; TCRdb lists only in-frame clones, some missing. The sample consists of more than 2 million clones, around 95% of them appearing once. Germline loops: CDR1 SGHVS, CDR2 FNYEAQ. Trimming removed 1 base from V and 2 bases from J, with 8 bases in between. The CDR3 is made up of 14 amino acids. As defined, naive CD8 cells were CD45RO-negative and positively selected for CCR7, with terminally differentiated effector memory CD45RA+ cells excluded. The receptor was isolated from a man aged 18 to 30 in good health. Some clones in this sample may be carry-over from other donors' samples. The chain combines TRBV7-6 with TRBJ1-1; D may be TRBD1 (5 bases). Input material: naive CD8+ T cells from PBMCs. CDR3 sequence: CASSLGGENTEAFF. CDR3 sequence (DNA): TGTGCCAGCAGCTTAGGGGGCGAAAACACTGAAGCTTTCTTT.